This passage covers 4 T cell receptor beta chains from one sample sequenced in a study of cytomegalovirus exposure and HLA in healthy donors. The PCR made use of 60 Vbeta and 13 Jbeta primers. The protocol was immunoSEQ multiplex PCR, while the TCRdb copy is restricted to in-frame clones and leaves out a portion. The sample carries 150,000 to 200,000 clones, roughly 80% recorded once. Sequences were obtained from PBMCs. The receptors come from a male donor in good health and CMV-seropositive.

On this clone: This sample also contains other DNA sequences that code for the same CDR3. J is TRBJ2-7 and V is TRBV5-1; 7 bases agree with TRBD1. Germline CDR1 is SGHRS and CDR2 is YFSETQ. The J segment lost 2 bases and the V segment lost 6 bases, leaving 8 bases of the junction unmatched. The CDR3 consists of 14 residues. The CDR3 reads CASTVTGTTYEQYF. The CDR3 DNA sequence: TGCGCCAGCACCGTGACAGGGACGACCTACGAGCAGTACTTC. The variable domain in full, completed from reference TRBV5-1 and TRBJ2-7, reads KAGVTQTPRYLIKTRGQQVTLSCSPISGHRSVSWYQQTPGQGLQFLFEYFSETQRNKGNFPGRFSGRQFSNSRSEMNVSTLELGDSALYLCASTVTGTTYEQYFGPGTRLTVT.

V and J are TRBV9 and TRBJ2-5; TRBD2 aligns across 12 bases. The CDR3 loop spans 15 amino acids. The junction had 5 bases not matched to a gene; V was cut back by 4 bases and J by 4 bases. The V gene's germline CDR1 is SGDLS and CDR2 YYNGEE. CDR3 region: CASSIGLAGTETQYF. The CDR3 region has the DNA TGTGCCAGCAGCATCGGACTAGCGGGGACAGAGACCCAGTACTTC.

There are a few counts of this clone. This chain uses TRBV9 with TRBJ2-3; 7 nucleotides line up with TRBD2. The CDR3 totals 16 residues. V gave up 4 bases and J gave up 4 bases; unmatched junction bases: 12. Germline loops: CDR1 SGDLS, CDR2 YYNGEE. This CDR3 reads CASSYPLAAVADTQYF. In nucleotides, the CDR3 is TGTGCCAGCAGCTACCCTCTAGCGGCTGTTGCAGATACGCAGTATTTT.

The chain links TRBV9 to TRBJ1-4; D is unresolved. The V end was cut by 4 bases, the J end by 6 bases, with 10 bases between. Germline V CDR1 and CDR2: SGDLS, YYNGEE. The CDR3 loop spans 13 amino acids. The CDR3 nucleotides read TGTGCCAGCAGCCCCTCTACGGATGAAAAACTGTTTTTT. Translation: CASSPSTDEKLFF.